The entry below describes one T cell receptor (beta chain). The sample is drawn from a study of CD8 T cells in Susac syndrome. Study overall: Treatment status at blood draw for the Susac syndrome patients was therapy-naive, corticosteroids, or intravenous immunoglobulin alone.

About 0.5 to 1 ug RNA was reverse transcribed with random hexamers. TCRdb independently ran MiXCR on the immunoSEQ multiplex PCR reads; one entry per CDR3 protein. The sample lists under 200,000 distinct CDR3 sequences; 90% to 97% were seen once. V shed 2 bases, J shed 4 bases, and the junction held 6 bases outside the gene matches. This CDR3 has 14 amino acids. Germline V gene lookup returns CDR1 GTSNPN and CDR2 SVGIG (reference sequence). This receptor was identified in a human donor with Susac syndrome. This rearrangement joins TRBV30 to TRBJ1-2; 8 nucleotides align to TRBD1. Sequenced material: CD4+ T cells from PBMCs. DNA for the CDR3: TGTGCCTGGAGTTTTGGGACAGGAATCTATGGCTACACCTTC. Protein: CAWSFGTGIYGYTF. Full variable domain (remainder filled in from reference TRBV30 and TRBJ1-2): SQTIHQWPATLVQPVGSPLSLECTVEGTSNPNLYWYRQAAGRGLQLLFYSVGIGQISSEVPQNLSASRPQDRQFILSSKKLLLSDSGFYLCAWSFGTGIYGYTFGSGTRLTVV.